The present TCR beta chain was sequenced within a study of follicular helper T cells after annual influenza vaccination. Sequenced by immunoSEQ multiplex PCR; TCRdb stores in-frame clones only, minus some. Of approximately 10,000 clones in the sample, about 82% were seen once. In the case of this clone: One end of the junction varies from germline; a read error may be responsible.

Stated time point: 2015-2016 season, 7 days after influenza vaccination. The CDR3 has 13 residues. CDR1 and CDR2 (germline): MDHEN, SYDVKM. The material sequenced was CXCR5+ CD38- circulating T follicular helper cells from blood, taken 7 days after influenza vaccination. The subset is: circulating Tfh, non-naive CD4+CXCR5+PD-1+ (ICOS+CD38+ or ICOS-CD38-). This chain joins TRBV28 and TRBJ1-1; D ambiguous. This sequence originates from an adult who received the influenza vaccine. This chain's CDR3 is CASSLPHPGSFIF. CDR3 sequence (DNA): TGTGCCAGCAGTTTACCCCACCCAGGTAGCTTCATATTT.